Listed here are 3 T cell receptor beta chains from one sample, sequenced in a study of OX40 agonist ivuxolimab in advanced cancers. The library was made by the immunoSEQ multiplex PCR assay. This is the immuneACCESS table as TCRdb keeps it, with only in-frame sequences that have V and J called. A part of the clones is gone; compared with another copy, unresolved V genes explain less than half, and the rest is unexplained. In this sample the table shows some 100,000 clones, around 91% of which occur a single time. About 0.87% of the sample is held by the ten biggest clonotypes. Sequenced here: CD4+ or CD8+ T cells sorted from blood, sampled in a trial of the OX40 agonist ivuxolimab. Every receptor here comes from an adult with an advanced solid tumor such as melanoma, head and neck, liver or kidney cancer.

This chain uses TRBV4-2 with TRBJ2-7, with D hard to call. The V gene lost 0 bases and the J gene lost 2 bases, with 11 bases spanning the gap. CDR1 LGHNA and CDR2 YNFKEQ come from the germline V gene. The CDR3 totals 15 residues. In DNA form, the CDR3 reads TGTGCCAGCAGCCAAGATGGTACGACAACCTACGAGCAGTACTTC. It yields the protein CASSQDGTTTYEQYF.

The chain recombines TRBV5-1 with TRBJ1-1; D remains unclear. CDR1 is SGHRS and CDR2 is YFSETQ in the germline V gene. The CDR3 loop spans 15 amino acids. V was clipped by 2 bases and J by 2 bases, with 13 bases between them. CDR3: CASSLTHEGNTEAFF. For the CDR3, the DNA is TGCGCCAGCAGCTTAACCCACGAGGGAAACACTGAAGCTTTCTTT.

The V and J genes are TRBV10-3 and TRBJ1-3; D is possibly TRBD1 (6 bases). Trimming stripped 6 bases from V and 0 bases from J, with 9 bases between. The CDR3 extends over 14 amino acids. Germline CDR1 is ENHRY and CDR2 is SYGVKD. CDR3 loop: CAISRDTSGNTIYF. Written as DNA, the CDR3 is TGTGCCATCAGCCGGGACACCTCTGGAAACACCATATATTTT.